This TCR beta chain was found in a study of cytomegalovirus exposure and HLA in healthy donors. The primer mix had 60 Vbeta and 13 Jbeta primers. The data were produced by immunoSEQ multiplex PCR, yet TCRdb's version contains in-frame clones alone and is incomplete. The repertoire has some 140,000 clones, 80% of them found once; the top ten carry approximately 2.1%. V was clipped by 1 base and J by 11 bases, with 15 bases between them. Germline CDR1 and CDR2: GTSNPN and SVGIG (reference sequence). The CDR3 is made up of 13 amino acids. This chain joins TRBV30 and TRBJ1-5, with D maybe TRBD1 (5 bases). The sequenced sample was PBMCs. This receptor was obtained from a young man in good health and CMV-seronegative. The CDR3 region is CAWSEKGLRSQHF. The CDR3 DNA follows: TGTGCCTGGAGTGAAAAGGGACTTCGGTCCCAGCATTTT.